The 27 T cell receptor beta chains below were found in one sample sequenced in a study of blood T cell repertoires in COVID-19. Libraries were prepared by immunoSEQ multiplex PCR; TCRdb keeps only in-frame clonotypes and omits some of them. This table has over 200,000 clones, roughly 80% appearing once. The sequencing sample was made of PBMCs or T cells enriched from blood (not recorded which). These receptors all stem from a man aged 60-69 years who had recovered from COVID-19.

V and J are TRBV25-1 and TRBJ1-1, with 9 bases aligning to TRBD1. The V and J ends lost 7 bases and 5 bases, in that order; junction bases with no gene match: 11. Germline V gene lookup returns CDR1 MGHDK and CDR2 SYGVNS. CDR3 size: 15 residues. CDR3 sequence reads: CASKKPGTGMTEAFF. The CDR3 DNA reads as TGTGCCAGCAAAAAGCCCGGGACAGGGATGACTGAAGCTTTCTTT. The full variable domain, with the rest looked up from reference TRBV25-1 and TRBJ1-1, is EADIYQTPRYLVIGTGKKITLECSQTMGHDKMYWYQQDPGMELHLIHYSYGVNSTEKGDLSSESTVSRIRTEHFPLTLESARPSHTSQYLCASKKPGTGMTEAFFGQGTRLTVV.

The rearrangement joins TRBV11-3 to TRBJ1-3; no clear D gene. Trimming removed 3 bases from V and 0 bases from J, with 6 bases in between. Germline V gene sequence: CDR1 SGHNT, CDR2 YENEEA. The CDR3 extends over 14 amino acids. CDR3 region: CASSLRYSGNTIYF. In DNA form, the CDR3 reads TGTGCCAGCAGCTTGAGGTACTCTGGAAACACCATATATTTT.

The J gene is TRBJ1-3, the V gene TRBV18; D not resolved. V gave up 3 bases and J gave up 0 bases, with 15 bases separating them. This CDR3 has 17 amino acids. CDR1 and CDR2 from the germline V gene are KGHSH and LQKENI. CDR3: CASSPSYLGDSGNTIYF. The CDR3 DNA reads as TGTGCCAGCTCACCCTCGTACTTAGGAGACTCTGGAAACACCATATATTTT. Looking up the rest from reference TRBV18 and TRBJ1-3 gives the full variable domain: NAGVMQNPRHLVRRRGQEARLRCSPMKGHSHVYWYRQLPEEGLKFMVYLQKENIIDESGMPKERFSAEFPKEGPSILRIQQVVRGDSAAYFCASSPSYLGDSGNTIYFGEGSWLTVV.

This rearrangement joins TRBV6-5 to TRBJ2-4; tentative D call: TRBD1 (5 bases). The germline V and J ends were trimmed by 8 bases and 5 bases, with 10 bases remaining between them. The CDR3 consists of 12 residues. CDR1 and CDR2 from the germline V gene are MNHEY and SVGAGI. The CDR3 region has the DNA TGTGCCAGCCAGGGTACTCAAAACATTCAGTACTTC. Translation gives CASQGTQNIQYF.

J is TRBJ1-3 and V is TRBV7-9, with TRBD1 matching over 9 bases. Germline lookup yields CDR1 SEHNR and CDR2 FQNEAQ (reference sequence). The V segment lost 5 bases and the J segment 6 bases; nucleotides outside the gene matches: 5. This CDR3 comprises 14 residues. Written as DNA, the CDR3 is TGTGCCAGCAGCACAAGGACAGGGGTAAACACCATATATTTT. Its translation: CASSTRTGVNTIYF.

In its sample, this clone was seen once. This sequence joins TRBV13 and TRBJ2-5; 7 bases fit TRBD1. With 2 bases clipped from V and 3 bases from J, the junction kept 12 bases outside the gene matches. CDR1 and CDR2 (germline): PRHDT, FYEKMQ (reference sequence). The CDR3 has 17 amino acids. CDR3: CASSLPLSTGLEETQYF. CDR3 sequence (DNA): TGTGCCAGCAGCTTACCCTTATCGACAGGGCTGGAAGAGACCCAGTACTTC.

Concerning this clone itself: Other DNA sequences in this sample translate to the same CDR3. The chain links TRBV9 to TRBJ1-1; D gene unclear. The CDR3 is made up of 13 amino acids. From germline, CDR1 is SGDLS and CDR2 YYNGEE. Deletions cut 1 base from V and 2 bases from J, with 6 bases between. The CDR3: CASSVTGNTEAFF. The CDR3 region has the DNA TGTGCCAGCAGCGTAACGGGAAACACTGAAGCTTTCTTT.

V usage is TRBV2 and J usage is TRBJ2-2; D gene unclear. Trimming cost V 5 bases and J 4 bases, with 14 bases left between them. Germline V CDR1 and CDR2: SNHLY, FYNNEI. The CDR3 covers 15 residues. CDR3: CASSLDWQRTGELFF. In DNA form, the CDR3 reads TGTGCCAGCAGTCTCGACTGGCAGCGCACCGGGGAGCTGTTTTTT.

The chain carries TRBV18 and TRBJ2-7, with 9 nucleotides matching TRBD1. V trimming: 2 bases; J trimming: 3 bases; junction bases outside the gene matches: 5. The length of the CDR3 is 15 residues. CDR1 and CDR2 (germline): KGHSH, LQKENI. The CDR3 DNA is TGTGCCAGCTCACCAGGCGGACAGGGGTACTACGAGCAGTACTTC. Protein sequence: CASSPGGQGYYEQYF.

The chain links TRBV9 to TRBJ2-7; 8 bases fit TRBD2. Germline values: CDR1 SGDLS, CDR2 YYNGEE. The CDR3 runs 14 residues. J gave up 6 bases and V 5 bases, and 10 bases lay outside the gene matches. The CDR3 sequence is CASSEGTRGREQYF. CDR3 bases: TGTGCCAGCAGTGAGGGGACTAGGGGTCGCGAGCAGTACTTC.

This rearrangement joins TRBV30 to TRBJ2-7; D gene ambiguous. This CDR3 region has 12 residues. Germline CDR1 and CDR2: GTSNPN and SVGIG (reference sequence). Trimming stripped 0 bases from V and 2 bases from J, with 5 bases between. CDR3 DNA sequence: TGTGCCTGGAGTGTCCAGACCTACGAGCAGTACTTC. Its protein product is CAWSVQTYEQYF.

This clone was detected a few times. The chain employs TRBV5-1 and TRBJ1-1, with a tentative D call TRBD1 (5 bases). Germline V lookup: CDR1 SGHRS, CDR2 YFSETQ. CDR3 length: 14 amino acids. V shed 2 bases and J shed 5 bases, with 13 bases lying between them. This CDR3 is CASSFQGVQTEAFF. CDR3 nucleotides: TGCGCCAGCAGCTTCCAGGGTGTGCAGACTGAAGCTTTCTTT.

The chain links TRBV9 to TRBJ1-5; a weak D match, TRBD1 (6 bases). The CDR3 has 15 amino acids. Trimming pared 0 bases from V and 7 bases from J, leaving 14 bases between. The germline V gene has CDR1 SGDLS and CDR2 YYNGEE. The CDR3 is CASSVGQGQGQPQHF. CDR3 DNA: TGTGCCAGCAGCGTAGGCCAGGGGCAAGGCCAGCCCCAGCATTTT. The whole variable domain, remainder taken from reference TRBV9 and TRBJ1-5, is DSGVTQTPKHLITATGQRVTLRCSPRSGDLSVYWYQQSLDQGLQFLIQYYNGEERAKGNILERFSAQQFPDLHSELNLSSLELGDSALYFCASSVGQGQGQPQHFGDGTRLSIL.

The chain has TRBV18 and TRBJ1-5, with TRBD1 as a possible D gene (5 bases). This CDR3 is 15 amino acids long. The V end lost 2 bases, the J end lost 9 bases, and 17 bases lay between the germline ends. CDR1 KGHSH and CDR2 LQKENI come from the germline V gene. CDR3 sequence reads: CASSPSVDRQRPQHF. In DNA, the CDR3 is TGTGCCAGCTCACCAAGTGTAGACAGACAACGGCCCCAGCATTTT.

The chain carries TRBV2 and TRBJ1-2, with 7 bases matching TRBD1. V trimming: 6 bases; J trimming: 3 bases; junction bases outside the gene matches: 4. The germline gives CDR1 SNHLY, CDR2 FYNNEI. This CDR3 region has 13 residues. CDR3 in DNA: TGTGCCAGCAGCGTTGACAGGGACTATGGCTACACCTTC. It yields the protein CASSVDRDYGYTF.

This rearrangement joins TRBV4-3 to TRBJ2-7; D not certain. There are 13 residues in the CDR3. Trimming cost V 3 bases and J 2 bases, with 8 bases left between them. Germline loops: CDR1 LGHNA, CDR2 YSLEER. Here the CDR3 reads CASSQYRTYEQYF. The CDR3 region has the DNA TGCGCCAGCAGCCAGTATAGAACCTACGAGCAGTACTTC.

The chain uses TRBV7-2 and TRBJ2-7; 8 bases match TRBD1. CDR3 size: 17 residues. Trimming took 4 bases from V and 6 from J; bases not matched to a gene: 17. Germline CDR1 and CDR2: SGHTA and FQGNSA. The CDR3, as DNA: TGTGCCAGCAGCTGGGGTCCCGGGACAGGATGGGCCGGCGAGCAGTACTTC. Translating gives CASSWGPGTGWAGEQYF.

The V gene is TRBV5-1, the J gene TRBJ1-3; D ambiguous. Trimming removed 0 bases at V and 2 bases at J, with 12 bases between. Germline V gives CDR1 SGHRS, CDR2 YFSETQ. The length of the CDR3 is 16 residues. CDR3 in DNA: TGCGCCAGCAGCTTGGAAACGATACAGCCTGGAAACACCATATATTTT. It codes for CASSLETIQPGNTIYF. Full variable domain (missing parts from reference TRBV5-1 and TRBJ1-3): KAGVTQTPRYLIKTRGQQVTLSCSPISGHRSVSWYQQTPGQGLQFLFEYFSETQRNKGNFPGRFSGRQFSNSRSEMNVSTLELGDSALYLCASSLETIQPGNTIYFGEGSWLTVV.

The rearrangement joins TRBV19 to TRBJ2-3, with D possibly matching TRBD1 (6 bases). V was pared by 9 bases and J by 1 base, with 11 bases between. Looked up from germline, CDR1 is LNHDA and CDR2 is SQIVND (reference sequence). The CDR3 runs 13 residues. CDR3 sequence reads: CASGPGGTDTQYF. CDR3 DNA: TGTGCCAGCGGACCAGGGGGCACAGATACGCAGTATTTT.

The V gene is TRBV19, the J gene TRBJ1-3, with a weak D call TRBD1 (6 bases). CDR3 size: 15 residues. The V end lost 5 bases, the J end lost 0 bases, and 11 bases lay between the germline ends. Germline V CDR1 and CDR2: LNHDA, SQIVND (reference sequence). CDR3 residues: CASSPGQSSGNTIYF. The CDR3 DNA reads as TGTGCCAGTAGTCCGGGACAAAGCTCTGGAAACACCATATATTTT.

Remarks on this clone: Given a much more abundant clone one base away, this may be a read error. The CDR3 sequence is CASSAGTGYGYTF. DNA for the CDR3: TGTGCCAGCAGCGCCGGGACAGGCTATGGCTACACCTTC. The V call is TRBV7-9, the J call TRBJ1-2, with 8 bases aligning to TRBD1. After removal of 5 bases from V and 4 bases from J, the junction contained 3 bases not matched to a gene. Germline CDR1 reads SEHNR; CDR2 reads FQNEAQ (reference sequence). This CDR3 is 13 amino acids long.

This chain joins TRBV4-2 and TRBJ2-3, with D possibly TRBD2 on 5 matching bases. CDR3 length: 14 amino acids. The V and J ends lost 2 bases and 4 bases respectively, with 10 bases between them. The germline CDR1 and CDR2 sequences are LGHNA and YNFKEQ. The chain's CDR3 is CASSQYPRADTQYF. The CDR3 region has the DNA TGTGCCAGCAGCCAATACCCGAGGGCAGATACGCAGTATTTT.

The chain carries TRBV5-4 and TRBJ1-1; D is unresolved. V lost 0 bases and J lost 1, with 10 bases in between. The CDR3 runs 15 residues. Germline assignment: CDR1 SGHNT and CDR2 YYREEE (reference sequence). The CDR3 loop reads CASSLAGARNTEAFF. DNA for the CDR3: TGTGCCAGCAGCTTGGCGGGTGCACGGAACACTGAAGCTTTCTTT.

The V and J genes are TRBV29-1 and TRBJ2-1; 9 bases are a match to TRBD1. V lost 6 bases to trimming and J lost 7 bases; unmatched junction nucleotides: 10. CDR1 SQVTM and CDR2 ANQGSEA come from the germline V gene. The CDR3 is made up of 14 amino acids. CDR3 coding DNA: TGCAGCGTGGGTTCGGGACAGGGATCAAATGAGCAGTTCTTC. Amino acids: CSVGSGQGSNEQFF.

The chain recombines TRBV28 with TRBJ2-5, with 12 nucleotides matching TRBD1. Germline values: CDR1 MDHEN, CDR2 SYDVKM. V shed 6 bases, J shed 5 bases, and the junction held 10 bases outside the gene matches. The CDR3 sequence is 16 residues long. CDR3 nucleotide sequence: TGTGCCAGCAGCCCTACCGGGACAGGGGGCTGGGAGACCCAGTACTTC. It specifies CASSPTGTGGWETQYF.

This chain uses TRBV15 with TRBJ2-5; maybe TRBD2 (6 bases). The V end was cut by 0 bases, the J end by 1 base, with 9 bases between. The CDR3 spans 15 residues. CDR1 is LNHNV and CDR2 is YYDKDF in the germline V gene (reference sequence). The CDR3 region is CATSRDRAGQETQYF. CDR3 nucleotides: TGTGCCACCAGCAGAGATAGAGCGGGCCAAGAGACCCAGTACTTC.

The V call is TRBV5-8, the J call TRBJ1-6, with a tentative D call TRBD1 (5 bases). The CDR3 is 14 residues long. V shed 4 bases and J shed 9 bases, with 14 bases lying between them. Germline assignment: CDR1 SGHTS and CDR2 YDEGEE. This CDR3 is CASSRTILGSPLHF. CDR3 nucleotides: TGTGCCAGCAGCCGGACAATTCTCGGTTCACCCCTCCACTTT.